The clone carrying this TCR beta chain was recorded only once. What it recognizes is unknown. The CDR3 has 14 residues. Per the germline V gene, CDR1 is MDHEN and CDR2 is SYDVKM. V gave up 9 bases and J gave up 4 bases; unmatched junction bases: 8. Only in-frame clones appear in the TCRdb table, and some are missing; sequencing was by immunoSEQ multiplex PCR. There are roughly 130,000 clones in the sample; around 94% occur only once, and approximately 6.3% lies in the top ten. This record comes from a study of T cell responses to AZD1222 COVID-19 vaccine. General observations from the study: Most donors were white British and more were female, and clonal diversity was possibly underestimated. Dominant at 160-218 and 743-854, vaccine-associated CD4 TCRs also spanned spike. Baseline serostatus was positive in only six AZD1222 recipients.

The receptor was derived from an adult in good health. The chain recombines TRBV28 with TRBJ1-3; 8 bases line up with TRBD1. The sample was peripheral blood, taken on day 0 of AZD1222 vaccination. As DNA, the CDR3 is TGTGCCAGTAGAAACCGGGACAGGGGAAACACCATATATTTT. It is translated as CASRNRDRGNTIYF.